These 20 T cell receptor beta chains came from one sample sequenced in a study of shared clonotypes between healthy human individuals. Assay: immunoSEQ multiplex PCR; the TCRdb copy retains only in-frame clones and omits some. Of some 2 million clones in the sample, 85% to 95% were seen once. The sequenced sample consisted of naive CD4+ T cells sorted from blood. Subset: CD45RA+ positively selected. These receptors were obtained from a man younger than 30 in good health.

A note on this clone: The same CDR3 can be traced to other DNA sequences in this sample. The chain joins TRBV5-1 to TRBJ2-5; TRBD2 matches at 16 bases. V lost 4 bases, J lost 2 bases, and 2 bases stayed unmatched. The length of the CDR3 is 16 residues. Germline V CDR1 and CDR2: SGHRS, YFSETQ. CDR3 region: CASSEGLAGGQETQYF. The CDR3, as DNA: TGCGCCAGCAGCGAGGGACTAGCGGGAGGGCAAGAGACCCAGTACTTC.

The J gene is TRBJ1-1, the V gene TRBV16, with TRBD1 as a possible D gene (5 bases). CDR3 length equals 16 residues. From germline, CDR1 is KGHSY and CDR2 FQNENV. V was trimmed by 3 bases and J by 6 bases, leaving 20 bases between them. The CDR3 loop reads CASSQSPPARGAEAFF. The CDR3 nucleotides read TGTGCCAGCAGCCAGTCCCCCCCCGCCCGGGGGGCTGAAGCTTTCTTT.

The CDR3 DNA sequence: TGTGCCAGCAGCTTAGCGCTAGGGCTAGCGGAGAGCTCCTACAATGAGCAGTTCTTC. Its translation is CASSLALGLAESSYNEQFF. The chain recombines TRBV7-9 with TRBJ2-1; the match to TRBD2 covers 7 bases. V shed 0 bases and J 0 bases; nucleotides not matched to a gene: 11. Per germline, CDR1 SEHNR and CDR2 FQNEAQ (reference sequence). The CDR3 runs to 19 residues.

The V gene is TRBV6-6, the J gene TRBJ1-1; D is unresolved. The CDR3 has 15 residues. Germline V gene sequence: CDR1 MNHNY, CDR2 SVGAGI (reference sequence). Between the trimmed V and J ends, which lost 0 bases and 4 bases, there was a span of 12 bases. The CDR3 DNA reads as TGTGCCAGCAGTTACTCCGACGGAGCAAGCACTGAAGCTTTCTTT. It is translated as CASSYSDGASTEAFF.

As DNA, the CDR3 is TGTGCCAGCAGCGTAGAGATGACAGGCAGAGATACGCAGTATTTT. Protein product: CASSVEMTGRDTQYF. The chain has TRBV9 and TRBJ2-3; maybe TRBD1 (6 bases). Between the trimmed V and J ends, which lost 0 bases and 5 bases, there was a span of 13 bases. CDR3 size: 15 residues. The germline V gene has CDR1 SGDLS and CDR2 YYNGEE.

The V and J genes are TRBV7-9 and TRBJ1-3, with 7 nucleotides matching TRBD1. CDR1 is SEHNR and CDR2 is FQNEAQ in the germline V gene (reference sequence). This CDR3 contains 15 residues. V trimming: 1 base; J trimming: 2 bases; junction bases outside the gene matches: 2. The CDR3 sequence is CASSLEGTAGNTIYF. DNA of the CDR3: TGTGCCAGCAGCTTAGAAGGGACAGCTGGAAACACCATATATTTT. Supplemented by reference TRBV7-9 and TRBJ1-3, the full variable domain reads DTGVSQNPRHKITKRGQNVTFRCDPISEHNRLYWYRQTLGQGPEFLTYFQNEAQLEKSRLLSDRFSAERPKGSFSTLEIQRTEQGDSAMYLCASSLEGTAGNTIYFGEGSWLTVV.

The rearrangement joins TRBV5-3 to TRBJ1-1; no clear D gene. TRBV5-3 is identified as an open reading frame with a role that is uncertain. CDR3 size: 16 residues. Trimming took 4 bases from V and 0 from J, leaving 16 bases between them. The CDR3 protein is CARSPPLRDMNTEAFF. The CDR3, as DNA: TGTGCCAGAAGCCCCCCGTTGAGAGACATGAACACTGAAGCTTTCTTT.

The genes are TRBV2 and TRBJ2-7; no clear D. Germline V gives CDR1 SNHLY, CDR2 FYNNEI. V lost 5 bases and J 6 bases, leaving 14 bases between the germline ends. This CDR3 region has 13 residues. The CDR3 coding sequence is TGTGCCAGCAGTCGAGACACTGGAGCCGAGCAGTACTTC. Translated: CASSRDTGAEQYF.

The chain carries TRBV5-1 and TRBJ1-2; 7 bases agree with TRBD1. The V and J ends lost 6 bases and 4 bases, in that order; junction bases with no gene match: 9. The germline V gene has CDR1 SGHRS and CDR2 YFSETQ. This CDR3 region has 14 residues. The CDR3 loop is CASNTGQDTYGYTF. In DNA, the CDR3 is TGCGCCAGCAATACAGGACAGGACACCTATGGCTACACCTTC.

This chain links TRBV10-3 with TRBJ1-5, with 7 bases that match TRBD1. The CDR3 is made up of 15 amino acids. Losses at the gene ends were 6 bases for V and 2 bases for J; bases not matched to a gene: 7. Germline CDR1 ENHRY, CDR2 SYGVKD. DNA for the CDR3: TGTGCCATCAGATCAGACAGGGAGGGCAATCAGCCCCAGCATTTT. It specifies CAIRSDREGNQPQHF.

The gene calls are TRBV7-8 and TRBJ2-5; 9 bases match TRBD1. Per germline, CDR1 SGHVS and CDR2 FQNEAQ. This CDR3 is 17 amino acids long. The J segment lost 5 bases and the V segment lost 6 bases, leaving 16 bases of the junction unmatched. The CDR3 bases are TGTGCCAGCAGGCGGCCCGCCGGGACAGGGATTATGGAGACCCAGTACTTC. It codes for CASRRPAGTGIMETQYF.

Note on this clone: The same CDR3 is also encoded by other DNA sequences in this sample. The chain recombines TRBV30 with TRBJ2-5; a weak D match, TRBD2 (6 bases). V was clipped by 0 bases and J by 4 bases, with 9 bases between them. This CDR3 has 13 residues. Germline CDR1 GTSNPN, CDR2 SVGIG (reference sequence). CDR3 nucleotides: TGTGCCTGGAGTGTAATGGGGGGAGAGACCCAGTACTTC. Protein product: CAWSVMGGETQYF. The variable domain in full, with the rest retrieved from reference TRBV30 and TRBJ2-5, is SQTIHQWPATLVQPVGSPLSLECTVEGTSNPNLYWYRQAAGRGLQLLFYSVGIGQISSEVPQNLSASRPQDRQFILSSKKLLLSDSGFYLCAWSVMGGETQYFGPGTRLLVL.

The genes are TRBV2 and TRBJ1-1, with D possibly TRBD1 on 5 matching bases. The CDR3 is 15 residues long. Trimming shortened V by 6 bases and J by 0 bases, and 14 bases separated the two germline ends. Germline loops: CDR1 SNHLY, CDR2 FYNNEI. CDR3 in amino acids: CASSGTGLLNTEAFF. The CDR3, as DNA: TGTGCCAGCAGCGGTACGGGACTCCTGAACACTGAAGCTTTCTTT.

The rearrangement joins TRBV5-4 to TRBJ2-5, with a weak D call TRBD2 (7 bases). V gave up 5 bases and J gave up 2 bases, with 13 bases separating them. This CDR3 spans 14 amino acids. The germline V gene encodes CDR1 SGHNT and CDR2 YYREEE (reference sequence). The CDR3 coding sequence is TGTGCCAGCAGGAGAAGGGGGGGTCAAGAGACCCAGTACTTC. Translation gives CASRRRGGQETQYF.

In this sample, this clone turned up once. The chain employs TRBV5-6 and TRBJ2-1, with 7 bases fitting TRBD2. Unmatched junction bases numbered 4, after V lost 3 bases and J lost 4 bases. This CDR3 spans 14 amino acids. From germline, CDR1 is SGHDT and CDR2 YYEEEE. The CDR3, as DNA: TGTGCCAGCAGCTCCGGGACTATGTACAATGAGCAGTTCTTC. It encodes CASSSGTMYNEQFF.

J is TRBJ1-6 and V is TRBV30; D unresolved. The CDR3 contains 14 residues. The V end lost 4 bases, the J end lost 7 bases, and 14 bases lay between the germline ends. The germline gives CDR1 GTSNPN, CDR2 SVGIG (reference sequence). The CDR3 coding sequence is TGTGCCTGGATGCCGGACCGGATAAATTCACCCCTCCACTTT. As protein: CAWMPDRINSPLHF.

The V gene is TRBV2, the J gene TRBJ1-4; TRBD1 is a possible D gene (5 bases). The CDR3 has 14 residues. Trimming shortened V by 6 bases and J by 6 bases, and 14 bases separated the two germline ends. Germline V gives CDR1 SNHLY, CDR2 FYNNEI. The CDR3, as DNA: TGTGCCAGCAGCCGGGGGAGGGTGGATGAAAAACTGTTTTTT. This translates into CASSRGRVDEKLFF. The full variable domain, rest sourced from reference TRBV2 and TRBJ1-4, is EPEVTQTPSHQVTQMGQEVILRCVPISNHLYFYWYRQILGQKVEFLVSFYNNEISEKSEIFDDQFSVERPDGSNFTLKIRSTKLEDSAMYFCASSRGRVDEKLFFGSGTQLSVL.

This clone came up once. The chain has TRBV7-3 and TRBJ2-7, with TRBD1 as a possible D gene (6 bases). CDR1 is SGHTA, CDR2 FQGTGA, per germline. This CDR3 is built from 13 residues. Trimming shortened V by 5 bases and J by 0 bases, and 8 bases separated the two germline ends. CDR3 nucleotide sequence: TGTGCCAGCAGCCAGGACAGCTCCTACGAGCAGTACTTC. It yields the protein CASSQDSSYEQYF.

This clone was seen a single time. This chain links TRBV6-5 with TRBJ2-7; D is undetermined. The germline V gene encodes CDR1 MNHEY and CDR2 SVGAGI. V gave up 8 bases and J gave up 5 bases, with 13 bases separating them. The CDR3 has 12 amino acids. CDR3 coding DNA: TGTGCCAGCGAGACCACTGCCCACGAGCAGTACTTC. It yields the protein CASETTAHEQYF.

J is TRBJ1-6 and V is TRBV5-1; the D gene is possibly TRBD1 (6 bases). This CDR3 has 15 amino acids. Trimming took 4 bases from V and 8 from J, leaving 16 bases between them. The germline V gene has CDR1 SGHRS and CDR2 YFSETQ. DNA for the CDR3: TGCGCCAGCAGCCTAATACAGGGCCCGGATTCACCCCTCCACTTT. Protein product: CASSLIQGPDSPLHF.